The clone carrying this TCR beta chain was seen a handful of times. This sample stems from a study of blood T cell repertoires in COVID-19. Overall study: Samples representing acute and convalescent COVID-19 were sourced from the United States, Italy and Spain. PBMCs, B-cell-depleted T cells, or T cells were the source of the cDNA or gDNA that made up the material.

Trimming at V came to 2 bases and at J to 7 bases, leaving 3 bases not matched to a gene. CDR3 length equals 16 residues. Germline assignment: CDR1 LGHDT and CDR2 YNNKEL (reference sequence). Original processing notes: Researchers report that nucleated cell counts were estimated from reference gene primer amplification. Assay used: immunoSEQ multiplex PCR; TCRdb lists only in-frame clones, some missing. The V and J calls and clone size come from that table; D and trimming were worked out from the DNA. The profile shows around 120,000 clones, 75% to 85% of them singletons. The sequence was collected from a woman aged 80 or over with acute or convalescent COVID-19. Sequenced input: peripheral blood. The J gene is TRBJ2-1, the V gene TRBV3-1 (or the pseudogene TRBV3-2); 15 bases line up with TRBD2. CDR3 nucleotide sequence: TGTGCCAGCAGCCAATGGACTAGCGGGAGGGGTAATGAGCAGTTCTTC. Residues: CASSQWTSGRGNEQFF.